The present entry profiles one TCR beta chain with its context. Its antigen remains unidentified. This specimen comes from a study of OX40 agonist ivuxolimab in advanced cancers. The wider study: The patients got ivuxolimab, which is an agonistic anti-OX40 (CD134) antibody.

Findings and caveats of the study: Blood T cells, both CD4+ and CD8+, expanded clonally by week 6 at 0.1 to 3.0 mg/kg.

The repertoire was sequenced with immunoSEQ multiplex PCR; TCRdb's copy has only in-frame clones and lacks some. The table lists around 26,000 clones, around nine tenths of them singletons. This CDR3 is built from 17 residues. Trimming took 1 base from V and 9 from J; bases not matched to a gene: 15. Germline-derived CDR1 and CDR2 are MDHEN and SYDVKM. This sequence was found in an adult with an advanced solid tumor such as melanoma, head and neck, liver or kidney cancer. The source was CD4+ or CD8+ T cells sorted from blood, collected in a trial of the OX40 agonist ivuxolimab. V gene TRBV28 combines with J gene TRBJ2-1, with TRBD2 matching over 7 bases. The CDR3 DNA sequence: TGTGCCAGCAGTTTATTGGGTGAGGATCGGGAGGAGGTTGAGCAGTTCTTC. Its translation: CASSLLGEDREEVEQFF.